This TCR beta chain was profiled in a study of type 1 regulatory T cells (dated by TCRdb to 2020 to 2023). Looking at the study overall: The study characterized an in vitro protocol that generated a Tr1-enriched, alloantigen-specific CD4 T cell product named T-allo10. Patients with hematological malignancies who were receiving allogeneic hematopoietic stem cell transplantation were the group in which T-allo10 was being clinically evaluated.

T-allo10 cells derived from donors were reported to be host alloantigen-specific and anergic, and to suppress in an alloantigen-specific manner. Trimming removed 1 base from V and 7 bases from J, leaving 4 bases between the germline ends. The CDR3 starts with the cysteine, ends with the phenylalanine, and has 12 residues. Only the CDR3 region is kept as DNA, spanning 36 bases read in frame from base 1. Reading the germline V gene gives CDR1 SNHLY and CDR2 FYNNEI. This clonotype was seen just once. It lacks a known antigen. Qualities for individual bases were not recorded, and no much larger clone is one base off. A single read counts as weak evidence. Data came from an Illumina MiSeq. TCRdb itself trimmed the public reads at Q25 with fastp, ran MiXCR and retained productive beta chains. Records with the same CDR3 protein are collapsed into one entry carrying the most frequent genes and DNA. Within this sample are about 68,000 distinct CDR3 sequences, with 50% to 70% of them counted one time only. The ten biggest clones cover 7.6% of the sample.

Sequencing input: cultured T cells, either the whole culture or a sorted T cell fraction (not recorded which). According to the study, the label for this sample's cell subset or site signals: Tr1-enriched cell product generated in vitro against host alloantigens. The sequence joins TRBV2 to TRBJ2-2; there is no confident call for the D gene. The TCR sequence derives from a human donor in good health. CDR3 region: CASSEVGGELFF. The DNA is as follows: TGTGCCAGCAGTGAAGTGGGCGGGGAGCTGTTTTTT.